This T cell receptor (beta chain) was sequenced during a study of T cell repertoires in cytomegalovirus infection. Across the study: CMV epitopes in the study were HLA-C-restricted (recently identified) and HLA-B-restricted (well studied). Carrying CMV and the relevant HLA type showed in public TCR beta signatures.

From the reads, TCRdb called clonotypes with MiXCR, one entry per CDR3 protein. The sample lists about 890,000 distinct CDR3 sequences, roughly 31% occurring once. Broader study findings: Cumulated frequencies of public TCR beta families served to identify carriers of CMV plus the relevant HLA. Within the response measured ex vivo, HLA-C-restricted CMV-specific TCR beta clonotypes were dominant.

Of note for this clonotype: Its cognate antigen is unknown.

This CDR3 comprises 13 residues. Germline lookup yields CDR1 LGHNA and CDR2 YSLEER. V was cut by 1 base and J by 8 bases, with 10 bases left in between. Sequencing used cultured CD8+ T cells from PBMCs, obtained from culture after CMV antigen stimulation. The chain employs TRBV4-3 and TRBJ2-3; tentative D call: TRBD1 (5 bases). The TCR sequence derives from a human donor in good health (CMV status not recorded). Some clones in this sample may be carry-over from other donors' samples. CDR3 coding DNA: TGCGCCAGCAGCCAAGGGGGCCGGGCTACGCAGTATTTT. This encodes CASSQGGRATQYF.